This TCR beta chain was identified during a study of cytomegalovirus exposure and HLA in healthy donors. General study results and limits: It was found in a later analysis that first-cohort TCR clusters tended to co-occur in the 90 to 150 validation repertoires.

Measured with immunoSEQ multiplex PCR; TCRdb has only the in-frame clones, and not every one. This sample has 260,000 or so clones, with roughly 90% found just once. In the case of this clone: Antigen: not known.

Germline lookup yields CDR1 MGHRA and CDR2 YSYEKL. The CDR3 totals 15 residues. V gave up 2 bases and J gave up 0 bases, with 9 bases separating them. This TCR derives from a woman between 18 and 29 years old in good health and CMV-seronegative. Sequenced: PBMCs. The rearrangement joins TRBV4-1 to TRBJ2-3; no firm D call. Here the CDR3 reads CASSQLAPSTDTQYF. The CDR3 DNA is TGCGCCAGCAGCCAATTGGCCCCAAGCACAGATACGCAGTATTTT.